One sample yielded the 27 T cell receptor beta chains listed below, sequenced in a study of cytomegalovirus exposure and HLA in healthy donors. The PCR contained 60 Vbeta and 13 Jbeta primers. Profiling relied on immunoSEQ multiplex PCR, and the TCRdb table lists in-frame clones only, not all of them. The sample lists around 150,000 clones; approximately 82% were seen once. The specimen was PBMCs. These receptors were collected from a man between 18 and 35 years old in good health and CMV-seropositive.

This chain connects TRBV5-1 to TRBJ1-3; no clear D gene. Germline CDR1 reads SGHRS; CDR2 reads YFSETQ. The CDR3 totals 16 residues. V gave up 3 bases and J gave up 0 bases, with 13 bases separating them. The CDR3 nucleotides read TGCGCCAGCAGCTCGGAACCACAGAGCTCTGGAAACACCATATATTTT. Translated, it gives CASSSEPQSSGNTIYF.

The chain links TRBV4-1 to TRBJ2-2; 7 bases agree with TRBD2. Per the germline V gene, CDR1 is MGHRA and CDR2 is YSYEKL. The CDR3 is 17 amino acids. Trimming at V came to 4 bases and at J to 3 bases, leaving 11 bases not matched to a gene. CDR3 DNA: TGCGCCAGCAGCCCCTCCGGGGGGAGCTTGGACACCGGGGAGCTGTTTTTT. Its translation is CASSPSGGSLDTGELFF.

V and J are TRBV2 and TRBJ2-7; D is ambiguous. Between the trimmed V and J ends, which lost 6 bases and 4 bases, there was a span of 7 bases. This CDR3 is built from 11 residues. Per germline, CDR1 SNHLY and CDR2 FYNNEI. CDR3: CASRHTYEQYF. CDR3 nucleotide sequence: TGTGCCAGCAGGCACACATACGAGCAGTACTTC. The entire variable domain, with the rest obtained from reference TRBV2 and TRBJ2-7, is as follows: EPEVTQTPSHQVTQMGQEVILRCVPISNHLYFYWYRQILGQKVEFLVSFYNNEISEKSEIFDDQFSVERPDGSNFTLKIRSTKLEDSAMYFCASRHTYEQYFGPGTRLTVT.

The chain links TRBV27 to TRBJ1-4; 8 bases agree with TRBD1. Germline V CDR1 and CDR2: MNHEY, SMNVEV (reference sequence). Trimming cost V 5 bases and J 3 bases; bases outside gene matches: 14. This CDR3 is built from 18 residues. Written as DNA, the CDR3 is TGTGCCAGCAGTACGCTGGACAGGGTGAGGCTCGCTAATGAAAAACTGTTTTTT. It encodes CASSTLDRVRLANEKLFF.

Regarding this clone: A read error may produce the germline difference seen at one junction end. The rearrangement joins TRBV5-1 to TRBJ2-6; TRBD2 might be the D (5 bases). The germline V gene encodes CDR1 SGHRS and CDR2 YFSETQ. CDR3 length: 15 amino acids. CDR3: CPSSWENSGANVLTF. The CDR3 DNA is TGCCCCAGCAGCTGGGAGAACTCTGGGGCCAACGTCCTGACTTTC.

V usage is TRBV5-1 and J usage is TRBJ1-2, with 10 bases identical to TRBD1. This CDR3 comprises 15 residues. The trim removed 3 bases at V and 0 bases at J, leaving 2 bases unmatched. Germline assignment: CDR1 SGHRS and CDR2 YFSETQ. In DNA, the CDR3 is TGCGCCAGCAGCTCAGGACAGGGGGCTAACTATGGCTACACCTTC. Its protein is CASSSGQGANYGYTF.

The genes are TRBV30 and TRBJ2-5; no firm D call. The DNA end is a closer match to TRBJ2-7, so the J assignment may be wrong. Germline V gene data show CDR1 as GTSNPN and CDR2 as SVGIG (reference sequence). The CDR3 loop spans 12 amino acids. The CDR3 sequence is CAWSGLSYEQYF. The CDR3, as DNA: TGTGCCTGGAGTGGCCTGTCCTACGAGCAGTACTTC.

The chain combines TRBV27 with TRBJ2-6, with TRBD1 matching over 8 bases. V dropped 7 bases and J dropped 2; count of bases not matched to a gene: 7. From germline, CDR1 is MNHEY and CDR2 SMNVEV (reference sequence). This CDR3 contains 16 residues. The CDR3 here is CASNPKTGAGANVLTF. CDR3 coding DNA: TGTGCCAGCAACCCTAAGACAGGGGCTGGGGCCAACGTCCTGACTTTC.

This clone was seen only a few times. The chain carries TRBV19 and TRBJ1-2; 8 bases line up with TRBD1. V lost 7 bases and J lost 8; bases outside the gene matches: 6. Germline lookup yields CDR1 LNHDA and CDR2 SQIVND (reference sequence). The CDR3 runs to 12 residues. The CDR3 loop is CASNRGIHGYTF. The CDR3 DNA reads as TGTGCCAGTAACAGGGGGATACACGGCTACACCTTC.

The rearrangement uses TRBV7-9 and TRBJ1-5, with 10 positions matching TRBD1. Germline trimming cut 0 bases from V and 2 bases from J; bases unmatched to any gene: 7. The CDR3 is 18 amino acids. Germline V gene sequence: CDR1 SEHNR, CDR2 FQNEAQ (reference sequence). The CDR3 loop reads CASSLAWTGGGGNQPQHF. CDR3 sequence (DNA): TGTGCCAGCAGCTTAGCTTGGACAGGGGGAGGAGGCAATCAGCCCCAGCATTTT.

The rearrangement uses TRBV5-1 and TRBJ2-3; possibly TRBD1 for D (5 bases). Germline V gene data show CDR1 as SGHRS and CDR2 as YFSETQ. The CDR3 length is 16 residues. V was clipped by 5 bases and J by 8 bases, with 24 bases between them. CDR3 protein: CASRTNQGTLVGTQYF. The DNA of the CDR3 is TGCGCCAGCAGAACCAATCAGGGTACCCTTGTCGGTACGCAGTATTTT.

V usage is TRBV10-2 and J usage is TRBJ1-2, with D unclear. Germline CDR1 is WSHSY and CDR2 is SAAADI. V was cut by 4 bases and J by 3 bases, with 15 bases left in between. The CDR3 is 15 residues long. The CDR3 spells CASSGRESSYYGYTF. The DNA for the CDR3 is TGCGCCAGCAGTGGTCGGGAATCTTCTTACTATGGCTACACCTTC.

This clone was seen a single time. The chain couples TRBV28 to TRBJ2-2; the D gene is possibly TRBD2 (5 bases). CDR1 and CDR2 from the germline V gene are MDHEN and SYDVKM. V was trimmed by 7 bases and J by 3 bases, leaving 9 bases between them. CDR3 length equals 13 residues. The CDR3 sequence is CASTERYTGELFF. As DNA, the CDR3 is TGTGCCAGCACCGAGCGGTACACCGGGGAGCTGTTTTTT.

The J gene is TRBJ1-5, the V gene TRBV27; TRBD1 is a possible D gene (5 bases). Germline V gene data show CDR1 as MNHEY and CDR2 as SMNVEV (reference sequence). V shed 5 bases and J shed 10 bases, with 9 bases lying between them. The CDR3 runs to 11 residues. The CDR3 protein is CASSDGGPQHF. The CDR3, as DNA: TGTGCCAGCAGTGACGGGGGTCCCCAGCATTTT.

The chain links TRBV5-1 to TRBJ2-7; D not certain. Trimming cost V 4 bases and J 3 bases, with 5 bases left between them. From germline, CDR1 is SGHRS and CDR2 YFSETQ. There are 11 residues in the CDR3. The CDR3 region has the DNA TGCGCCAGCAGCAACAACTACGAGCAGTACTTC. Protein product: CASSNNYEQYF.

The chain recombines TRBV6-4 with TRBJ2-1; TRBD2 matches at 8 bases. Trimming removed 8 bases from V and 8 bases from J; junction bases left unmatched: 14. The CDR3 length is 15 residues. The germline V gene encodes CDR1 MRHNA and CDR2 SNTAGT. CDR3 sequence reads: CASLPTGGPRDEQFF. The CDR3 DNA reads as TGTGCCAGCCTCCCTACGGGAGGGCCTAGAGATGAGCAGTTCTTC.

The CDR3 protein is CASGQNQPQHF. In nucleotides, the CDR3 is TGTGCCAGCGGCCAGAATCAGCCCCAGCATTTT. The rearrangement links TRBV27 to TRBJ1-5, with D unresolved. The CDR3 spans 11 residues. The V end was cut by 8 bases, the J end by 4 bases, with 6 bases between. Per germline, CDR1 MNHEY and CDR2 SMNVEV (reference sequence).

This clone was seen just once. The genes are TRBV5-1 and TRBJ2-1; 7 nucleotides align to TRBD1. Germline V gene sequence: CDR1 SGHRS, CDR2 YFSETQ. The ends lost 5 bases at V and 4 bases at J; junction bases unmatched: 9. The CDR3 is made up of 15 amino acids. The CDR3 DNA reads as TGCGCCAGCAGTCAAGCCGGGACAGAATACAATGAGCAGTTCTTC. Translated, it gives CASSQAGTEYNEQFF.

This clone was detected a few times. The chain combines TRBV7-9 with TRBJ2-1, with a weak D call TRBD2 (5 bases). Trimming took off 2 bases at V and 5 bases at J, with 13 bases between the two ends. CDR3 length: 15 amino acids. Per the germline V gene, CDR1 is SEHNR and CDR2 is FQNEAQ (reference sequence). In DNA, the CDR3 is TGTGCCAGCAGCTTATCGGTAGCGAACCACAATGAGCAGTTCTTC. Translating it yields CASSLSVANHNEQFF.

The chain carries TRBV7-3 and TRBJ2-3, with a tentative D call TRBD2 (5 bases). The V gene lost 4 bases and the J gene lost 0 bases, with 11 bases spanning the gap. This CDR3 contains 15 residues. Germline CDR1 and CDR2: SGHTA and FQGTGA. The CDR3 loop is CASSSLADSTDTQYF. The CDR3 coding sequence is TGTGCCAGCAGCTCTCTAGCTGATAGCACAGATACGCAGTATTTT.

The CDR3 sequence: CASTLQGADTEAFF. DNA for the CDR3: TGTGCCAGCACACTGCAGGGGGCGGACACTGAAGCTTTCTTT. The V call is TRBV7-9, the J call TRBJ1-1, with 8 bases identical to TRBD1. V lost 7 bases, J lost 3 bases, and 7 bases stayed unmatched. The CDR3 runs 14 residues. Per germline, CDR1 SEHNR and CDR2 FQNEAQ (reference sequence).

Points on this clone: Lacking the conserved final phenylalanine or tryptophan, this CDR3 likely reflects a read error. The rearrangement links TRBV7-8 to TRBJ2-7, with D possibly matching TRBD2 (6 bases). This CDR3 has 16 amino acids. Germline V lookup: CDR1 SGHVS, CDR2 FQNEAQ. Trimming pared 5 bases from V and 3 bases from J, leaving 20 bases between. The CDR3 reads CASSLQPSGSRYEQYL. CDR3 nucleotides: TGTGCCAGCAGCCTTCAACCCAGCGGGTCCCGCTACGAGCAGTACCTC.

The genes are TRBV5-1 and TRBJ2-1; possibly TRBD1 for D (6 bases). V was clipped by 3 bases and J by 6 bases, with 31 bases between them. This CDR3 is 20 amino acids long. Germline values: CDR1 SGHRS, CDR2 YFSETQ. This chain's CDR3 is CASSWGQGRSKPPRGNEQFF. The CDR3 bases are TGCGCCAGCAGCTGGGGGCAGGGTCGCTCTAAACCGCCCCGGGGCAATGAGCAGTTCTTC.

The chain recombines TRBV19 with TRBJ2-2; the match to TRBD1 covers 8 bases. The CDR3 sequence is 17 residues long. The trim removed 4 bases at V and 5 bases at J, leaving 12 bases unmatched. The V gene's germline CDR1 is LNHDA and CDR2 SQIVND (reference sequence). As DNA, the CDR3 is TGTGCCAGTAGTAAGGAACTGGACAGGGCGGTAACCGGGGAGCTGTTTTTT. It codes for CASSKELDRAVTGELFF.

This clone was counted only a few times. The chain recombines TRBV5-8 with TRBJ1-5; D remains ambiguous. V gave up 0 bases and J gave up 4 bases, with 17 bases separating them. Per the germline V gene, CDR1 is SGHTS and CDR2 is YDEGEE. The CDR3 totals 17 residues. CDR3 amino acids: CASSLAGLPSQNQPQHF. CDR3 nucleotides: TGTGCCAGCAGCTTGGCTGGTTTGCCGAGCCAAAATCAGCCCCAGCATTTT.

This clone was seen a few times. The chain carries TRBV28 and TRBJ1-4; no reliable D call. The CDR3 contains 10 residues. V was clipped by 7 bases and J by 13 bases, with 10 bases between them. The germline V gene has CDR1 MDHEN and CDR2 SYDVKM. CDR3 coding DNA: TGTGCCAGCACCCGAGGTATACTGTTTTTT. Encoded protein: CASTRGILFF.

The table lists this clone with a count of one. The CDR3 here is CASSLGREGASEQYF. In nucleotides, the CDR3 is TGTGCCAGCAGCTTGGGGCGGGAAGGGGCCTCCGAGCAGTACTTC. The chain carries TRBV7-6 and TRBJ2-7, with D possibly TRBD2 on 6 matching bases. Germline V gene sequence: CDR1 SGHVS, CDR2 FNYEAQ. CDR3 length: 15 residues. V shed 3 bases and J shed 6 bases, with 18 bases lying between them.